Following are 27 T cell receptor beta chains from one sample sequenced in a study of OX40 agonist ivuxolimab in advanced cancers. The method behind the library was the immunoSEQ multiplex PCR assay. As stored in TCRdb, this immuneACCESS dataset retains in-frame rearrangements with V and J assigned. A fraction of the clones does not appear; measured against another copy, unresolved V genes explain less than half of the discrepancy, and the remainder lacks a known reason. The sample data list roughly 75,000 clones, and over 90% of these were observed just once. Of the sample, 6.2% is held by the ten largest clones. The sample in question was CD4+ or CD8+ T cells sorted from blood, obtained in a trial of the OX40 agonist ivuxolimab. The origin of the receptors is an adult with an advanced solid tumor such as melanoma, head and neck, liver or kidney cancer.

Here the CDR3 reads CASSLTSGGGDTQYF. For the CDR3, the DNA is TGTGCCAGCAGCTTGACTAGCGGGGGGGGAGATACGCAGTATTTT. V and J are TRBV7-8 and TRBJ2-3, with 14 bases identical to TRBD2. V lost 3 bases to trimming and J lost 5 bases; unmatched junction nucleotides: 1. Germline V lookup: CDR1 SGHVS, CDR2 FQNEAQ. The CDR3 has 15 amino acids.

This chain uses TRBV23-1 with TRBJ2-1, with a possible D match to TRBD1 (5 bases). Being an ORF, TRBV23-1 has a function that is uncertain. The CDR3 is made up of 13 amino acids. Trimming took 6 bases from V and 7 from J, leaving 13 bases between them. The CDR3 nucleotides read TGCGCCAGCAGCGTCAGGGATTTAAATGAGCAGTTCTTC. The encoded protein is CASSVRDLNEQFF.

The sample holds a few counts of this clone. The V gene is TRBV11-2, the J gene TRBJ2-5; D remains ambiguous. CDR1 is SGHAT, CDR2 FQNNGV, per germline. This CDR3 spans 12 amino acids. V lost 5 bases, J lost 4 bases, and 8 bases lay in between. Here the CDR3 DNA reads TGTGCCAGCAGCCACACGGTAGAGACCCAGTACTTC. The encoded protein is CASSHTVETQYF.

The chain carries TRBV29-1 and TRBJ1-2; a weak D match, TRBD1 (6 bases). Trimming took off 5 bases at V and 6 bases at J, with 10 bases between the two ends. Germline CDR1 and CDR2: SQVTM and ANQGSEA. This CDR3 is 11 amino acids long. The CDR3: CSVPAGDGYTF. In nucleotides, the CDR3 is TGCAGCGTTCCGGCAGGGGATGGCTACACCTTC.

The rearrangement links TRBV15 to TRBJ1-5, with no clear D. From germline, CDR1 is LNHNV and CDR2 YYDKDF (reference sequence). The CDR3 is made up of 14 amino acids. V shed 0 bases and J shed 10 bases, with 13 bases lying between them. The CDR3 sequence is CATSRDRASDPQHF. The CDR3, as DNA: TGTGCCACCAGCAGAGATCGAGCCTCTGATCCCCAGCATTTT.

CDR3 DNA sequence: TGTGCCACCCGAAGGGTGGGGGAAGAGACCCAGTACTTC. It codes for CATRRVGEETQYF. The chain links TRBV15 to TRBJ2-5; D tentatively fits TRBD1 or TRBD2 (5 bases each). The CDR3 consists of 13 residues. Germline lookup yields CDR1 LNHNV and CDR2 YYDKDF (reference sequence). Trimming removed 8 bases at V and 3 bases at J, with 13 bases between.

This chain uses TRBV18 with TRBJ2-3; D is tentatively TRBD1 or TRBD2 (5 bases each). CDR3 length equals 14 residues. Germline V CDR1 and CDR2: KGHSH, LQKENI. Trimming removed 6 bases from V and 1 base from J, with 11 bases in between. The DNA of the CDR3 is TGTGCCAGCTCGGACCGGGACCGCACAGATACGCAGTATTTT. This gives the protein CASSDRDRTDTQYF. Full variable domain (missing parts from reference TRBV18 and TRBJ2-3): NAGVMQNPRHLVRRRGQEARLRCSPMKGHSHVYWYRQLPEEGLKFMVYLQKENIIDESGMPKERFSAEFPKEGPSILRIQQVVRGDSAAYFCASSDRDRTDTQYFGPGTRLTVL.

This clone was seen only a few times. This chain uses TRBV6-5 with TRBJ1-3, with D uncertain. This CDR3 region has 13 residues. V was trimmed by 8 bases and J by 0 bases, leaving 8 bases between them. The germline gives CDR1 MNHEY, CDR2 SVGAGI. CDR3 in amino acids: CASLGVSGNTIYF. The CDR3 DNA follows: TGTGCCAGCCTCGGGGTCTCTGGAAACACCATATATTTT.

The genes are TRBV29-1 and TRBJ2-7, with 10 bases that match TRBD1. V was pared by 6 bases and J by 1 base, with 6 bases of the junction left unmatched. The V gene's germline CDR1 is SQVTM and CDR2 ANQGSEA. This CDR3 spans 14 amino acids. CDR3: CSVTGGQDSYEQYF. DNA for the CDR3: TGCAGCGTGACAGGGGGCCAGGATTCCTACGAGCAGTACTTC.

This clone was recorded only once. The gene calls are TRBV2 and TRBJ1-2; D is undetermined. Germline CDR1 reads SNHLY; CDR2 reads FYNNEI. The ends were cut back, 0 bases at V and 0 bases at J, with 11 bases in the middle. The CDR3 loop spans 16 amino acids. The CDR3: CASSEAGGGANYGYTF. CDR3 nucleotide sequence: TGTGCCAGCAGTGAAGCGGGAGGAGGTGCTAACTATGGCTACACCTTC. The full variable domain, completed using reference TRBV2 and TRBJ1-2, is EPEVTQTPSHQVTQMGQEVILRCVPISNHLYFYWYRQILGQKVEFLVSFYNNEISEKSEIFDDQFSVERPDGSNFTLKIRSTKLEDSAMYFCASSEAGGGANYGYTFGSGTRLTVV.

The chain joins TRBV7-3 to TRBJ2-7; 11 bases line up with TRBD2. V shed 3 bases and J 4 bases; nucleotides not matched to a gene: 14. The CDR3 consists of 18 residues. CDR1 and CDR2 from the germline V gene are SGHTA and FQGTGA. CDR3 amino acids: CASSLWPWPLAGVYEQYF. The CDR3 DNA is TGTGCCAGCAGCTTGTGGCCTTGGCCACTAGCGGGAGTATACGAGCAGTACTTC.

The V and J genes are TRBV6-1 and TRBJ2-1, with 7 bases fitting TRBD2. Losses at the gene ends were 10 bases for V and 3 bases for J; bases not matched to a gene: 6. Germline V gene data show CDR1 as MNHNS and CDR2 as SASEGT. The CDR3 extends over 13 amino acids. In DNA, the CDR3 is TGTGCCACTTGGGGGGGACTCTACAATGAGCAGTTCTTC. It translates to CATWGGLYNEQFF.

The CDR3 DNA reads as TGTGCCAGCAGTTTAGCGGGGGGGCTTATCGATGAGCAGTTCTTC. It translates to CASSLAGGLIDEQFF. This rearrangement joins TRBV27 to TRBJ2-1; 9 bases are shared with TRBD2. The CDR3 is 15 amino acids. Losses at the gene ends were 2 bases for V and 8 bases for J; bases not matched to a gene: 7. Germline values: CDR1 MNHEY, CDR2 SMNVEV (reference sequence).

As to this clone: Different DNA sequences within this sample yield the same CDR3. This sequence joins TRBV4-1 and TRBJ2-2, with D possibly being TRBD2 (6 bases). The V and J ends lost 1 base and 0 bases respectively, with 9 bases between them. Germline V gene lookup returns CDR1 MGHRA and CDR2 YSYEKL. The CDR3 length is 16 residues. CDR3 amino acids: CASSQAGTPNTGELFF. The CDR3, as DNA: TGCGCCAGCAGCCAAGCCGGGACTCCGAACACCGGGGAGCTGTTTTTT.

The chain has TRBV30 and TRBJ2-1; 9 bases line up with TRBD1. CDR3 length equals 15 residues. Germline loops: CDR1 GTSNPN, CDR2 SVGIG (reference sequence). V lost 3 bases, J lost 3 bases, and 6 bases stayed unmatched. The CDR3 DNA follows: TGTGCCTGGAGCCGACAGGGGGAGCTCTACAATGAGCAGTTCTTC. Encoded protein: CAWSRQGELYNEQFF.

The chain carries TRBV7-2 and TRBJ1-1, with a possible D match to TRBD1 (6 bases). The length of the CDR3 is 16 residues. Trimming pared 0 bases from V and 3 bases from J, leaving 14 bases between. Germline assignment: CDR1 SGHTA and CDR2 FQGNSA. CDR3 coding DNA: TGTGCCAGCAGCTTAGCGTTGACCGGACAGTACACTGAAGCTTTCTTT. Translated, it gives CASSLALTGQYTEAFF.

J is TRBJ1-6 and V is TRBV28, with 9 bases fitting TRBD1. From germline, CDR1 is MDHEN and CDR2 SYDVKM. This CDR3 is built from 15 residues. Losses at the gene ends were 6 bases for V and 11 bases for J; bases not matched to a gene: 11. The CDR3 loop is CASSGQGLTGTPLHF. The CDR3 DNA reads TGTGCCAGCAGCGGACAGGGGTTAACCGGGACACCCCTCCACTTT.

The chain employs TRBV14 and TRBJ2-3; 9 positions match TRBD2. This CDR3 spans 17 amino acids. CDR1 is SGHDN, CDR2 FVKESK, per germline. Losses at the gene ends were 1 base for V and 5 bases for J; bases not matched to a gene: 10. The CDR3: CASSQGVAGEDQDTQYF. The CDR3 DNA reads TGTGCCAGCAGCCAAGGTGTAGCGGGAGAAGATCAAGATACGCAGTATTTT.

V gene TRBV9 combines with J gene TRBJ2-6; tentative D call: TRBD2 (6 bases). CDR1 SGDLS and CDR2 YYNGEE come from the germline V gene. Trimming removed 5 bases from V and 1 base from J, with 10 bases in between. The CDR3 has 15 amino acids. In DNA form, the CDR3 reads TGTGCCAGCAGTCCGGAGGGGTCTGGGGCCAACGTCCTGACTTTC. Translated, it gives CASSPEGSGANVLTF.

This chain links TRBV27 with TRBJ2-5, with D tentatively TRBD2 (5 bases). Germline values: CDR1 MNHEY, CDR2 SMNVEV (reference sequence). CDR3 size: 11 residues. Trimming stripped 3 bases from V and 7 bases from J, with 6 bases between. The CDR3 here is CASSFGGTQYF. Here the CDR3 DNA reads TGTGCCAGCAGTTTTGGAGGGACCCAGTACTTC.

This clone appeared a few times. The chain has TRBV7-9 and TRBJ1-1, with no clear D. Germline lookup yields CDR1 SEHNR and CDR2 FQNEAQ (reference sequence). This CDR3 region has 11 residues. Trimming removed 2 bases at V and 11 bases at J, with 9 bases between. Here the CDR3 reads CASSLIPGAFF. As DNA, the CDR3 is TGTGCCAGCAGCTTAATCCCAGGTGCTTTCTTT.

V and J are TRBV19 and TRBJ1-2; D is perhaps TRBD1 (5 bases). CDR3 size: 20 residues. The V end lost 0 bases, the J end lost 2 bases, and 25 bases lay between the germline ends. CDR1 and CDR2 (germline): LNHDA, SQIVND (reference sequence). The CDR3 spells CASSIDLENPTEGVNYGYTF. The CDR3 coding sequence is TGTGCCAGTAGTATAGATCTCGAAAACCCGACAGAAGGGGTCAACTATGGCTACACCTTC.

The gene calls are TRBV6-1 and TRBJ1-2; tentative D call: TRBD1 (6 bases). Between the trimmed V and J ends, which lost 2 bases and 1 base, there was a span of 11 bases. The CDR3 is 15 amino acids. From germline, CDR1 is MNHNS and CDR2 SASEGT. DNA of the CDR3: TGTGCCAGCAGTGAACCGGGGGGCCGTAACTATGGCTACACCTTC. As protein: CASSEPGGRNYGYTF.

V usage is TRBV4-1 and J usage is TRBJ2-3, with unresolved D. With 8 bases removed from V and 0 bases from J, the gap between germline ends came to 6 bases. The CDR3 spans 12 residues. Per germline, CDR1 MGHRA and CDR2 YSYEKL. In DNA form, the CDR3 reads TGCGCCAGCTGCGACAGCACAGATACGCAGTATTTT. Residues: CASCDSTDTQYF.

This CDR3 reads CAWSVLGGVPSGANVLTF. The CDR3 DNA follows: TGTGCCTGGAGTGTACTCGGGGGCGTCCCCTCTGGGGCCAACGTCCTGACTTTC. The genes are TRBV30 and TRBJ2-6; D possibly uses TRBD1 or TRBD2 (6 bases each). Trimming removed 0 bases from V and 0 bases from J, with 15 bases in between. This CDR3 is built from 18 residues. Germline assignment: CDR1 GTSNPN and CDR2 SVGIG (reference sequence).

The chain employs TRBV5-1 and TRBJ1-1; D unresolved. Germline values: CDR1 SGHRS, CDR2 YFSETQ. Trimming pared 0 bases from V and 5 bases from J, leaving 14 bases between. This CDR3 region has 15 residues. CDR3 sequence reads: CASSLAVKGTTEAFF. CDR3 sequence (DNA): TGCGCCAGCAGCTTGGCCGTCAAGGGTACGACTGAAGCTTTCTTT. Looking up the rest from reference TRBV5-1 and TRBJ1-1 gives the full variable domain: KAGVTQTPRYLIKTRGQQVTLSCSPISGHRSVSWYQQTPGQGLQFLFEYFSETQRNKGNFPGRFSGRQFSNSRSEMNVSTLELGDSALYLCASSLAVKGTTEAFFGQGTRLTVV.

The V and J genes are TRBV28 and TRBJ1-2; D is perhaps TRBD1 (6 bases). V lost 3 bases, J lost 0 bases, and 8 bases lay in between. In germline, CDR1 is MDHEN, CDR2 SYDVKM. This CDR3 spans 14 amino acids. CDR3 sequence: CASSFGTTNYGYTF. The CDR3 bases are TGTGCCAGCAGTTTCGGGACAACTAACTATGGCTACACCTTC.